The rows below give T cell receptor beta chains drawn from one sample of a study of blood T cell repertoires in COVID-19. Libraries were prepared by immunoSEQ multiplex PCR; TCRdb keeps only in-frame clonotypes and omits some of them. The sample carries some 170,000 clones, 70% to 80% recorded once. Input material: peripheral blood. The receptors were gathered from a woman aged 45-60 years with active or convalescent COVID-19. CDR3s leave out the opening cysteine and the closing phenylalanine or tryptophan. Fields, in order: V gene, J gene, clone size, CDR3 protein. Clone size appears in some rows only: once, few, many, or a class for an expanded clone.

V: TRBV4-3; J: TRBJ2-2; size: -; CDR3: ASSQVPGYGELF
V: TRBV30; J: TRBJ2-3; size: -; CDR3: AWSSSPSTDTQY
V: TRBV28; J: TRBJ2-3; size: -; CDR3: ASSSLPGGGTVADTQY
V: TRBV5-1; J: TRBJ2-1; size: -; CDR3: ASSESLAANNEQF
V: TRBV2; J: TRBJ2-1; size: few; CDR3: ASSGQGLGNNEQF
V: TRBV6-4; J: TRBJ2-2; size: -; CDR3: ASSGDTHTGELF
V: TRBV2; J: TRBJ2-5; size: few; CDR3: ASSVRLAETQY
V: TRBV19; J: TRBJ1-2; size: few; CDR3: ASSIFQGRSYGYT
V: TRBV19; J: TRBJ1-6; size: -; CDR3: ASSMDRVLH
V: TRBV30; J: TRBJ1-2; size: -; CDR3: AWSVRWGRYGYT
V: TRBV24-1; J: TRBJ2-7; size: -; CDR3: ATGKGGSLSSYEQY
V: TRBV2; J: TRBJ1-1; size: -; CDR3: ASSEGRFGRGTEAF
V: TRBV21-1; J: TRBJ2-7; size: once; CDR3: ASSRRHSSDRGHYEQY
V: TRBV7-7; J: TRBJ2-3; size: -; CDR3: ASSLGQGGADTQY
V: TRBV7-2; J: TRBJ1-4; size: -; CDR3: ASSPIGKGNEKLF
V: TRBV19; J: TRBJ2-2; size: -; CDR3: ASSKRLAGGPVTGELF
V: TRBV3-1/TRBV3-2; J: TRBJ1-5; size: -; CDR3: ASSQGPRGRGPQPQH
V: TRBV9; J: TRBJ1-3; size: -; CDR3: ASSGIQGGFNSGNTIY
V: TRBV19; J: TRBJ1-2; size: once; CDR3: ASRHGQDAYGYT
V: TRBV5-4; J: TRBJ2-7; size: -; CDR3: ASSPSGTTTYEQY
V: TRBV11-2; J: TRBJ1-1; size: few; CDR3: ASSPDYTEAF
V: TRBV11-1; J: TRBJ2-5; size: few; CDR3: ASSFWSSGSPETQY
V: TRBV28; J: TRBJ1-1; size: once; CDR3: ASSPLTGWVVHTEAF
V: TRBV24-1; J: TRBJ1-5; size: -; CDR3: ATSDNRVTQPQH
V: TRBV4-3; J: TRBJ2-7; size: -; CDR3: ASSQEWIAGSYEQY
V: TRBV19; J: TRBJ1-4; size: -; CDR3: ASTPQGSNEKLF
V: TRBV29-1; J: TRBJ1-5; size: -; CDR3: SVGQGLNQPQH
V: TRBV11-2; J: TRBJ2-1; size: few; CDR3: ASSLVTTSGGYNEQF
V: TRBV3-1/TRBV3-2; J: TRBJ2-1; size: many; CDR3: ASSQDPGYLYNEQF
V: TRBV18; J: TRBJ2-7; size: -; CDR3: ASSPLLEGYEQY
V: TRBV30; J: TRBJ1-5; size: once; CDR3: AWSGGAVGGIAIGDQPQH
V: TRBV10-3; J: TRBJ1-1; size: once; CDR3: AISDRGGNTEAF
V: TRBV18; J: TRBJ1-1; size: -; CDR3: ASSPGQGNTEAF
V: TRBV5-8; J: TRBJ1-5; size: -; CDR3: ASSSGDLSNQPQH
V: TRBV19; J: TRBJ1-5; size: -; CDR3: ASRSRGDRSNQPQH
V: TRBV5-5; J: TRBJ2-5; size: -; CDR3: ASSLGARQETQY
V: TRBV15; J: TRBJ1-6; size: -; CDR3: ATSSDRGRSPLH
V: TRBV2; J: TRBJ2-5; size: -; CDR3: ASSVDRGIGETQY
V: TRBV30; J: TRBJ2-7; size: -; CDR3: AWSTGLAGGQPPYEQY
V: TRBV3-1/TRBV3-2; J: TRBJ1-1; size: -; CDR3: ASSQAGQGLYEAF
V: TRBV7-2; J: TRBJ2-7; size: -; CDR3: ASSLTGTLSYEQY
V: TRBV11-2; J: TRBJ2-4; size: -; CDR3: ASSLGLSGRAGNIQY
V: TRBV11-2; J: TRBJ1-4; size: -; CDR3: ASSSGLAEVEKLF
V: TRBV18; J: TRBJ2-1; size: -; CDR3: ASSPPQTGVIYNEQF
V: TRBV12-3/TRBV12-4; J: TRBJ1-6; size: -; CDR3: ASSLGQNSPLH
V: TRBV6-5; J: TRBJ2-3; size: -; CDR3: ASSYSSKSDTQY
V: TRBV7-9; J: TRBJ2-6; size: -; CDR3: ASSLEGAGANVLT
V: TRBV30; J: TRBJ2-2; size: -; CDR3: AWSSSLGELF
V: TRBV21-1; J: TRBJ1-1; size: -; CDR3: ASSIAPGQGLMNTEAF
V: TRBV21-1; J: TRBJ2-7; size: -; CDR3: ASSKVPRDEQY
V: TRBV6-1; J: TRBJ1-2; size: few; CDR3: ASSELGSPTNYGYT
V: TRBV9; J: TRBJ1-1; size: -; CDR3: ASRAGLLNTEAF
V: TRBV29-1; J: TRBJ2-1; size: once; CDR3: SFWPGGEQF
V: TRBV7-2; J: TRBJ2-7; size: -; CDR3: ASSVGPSYEQY
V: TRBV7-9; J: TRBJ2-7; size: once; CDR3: ASDRGIGEQY